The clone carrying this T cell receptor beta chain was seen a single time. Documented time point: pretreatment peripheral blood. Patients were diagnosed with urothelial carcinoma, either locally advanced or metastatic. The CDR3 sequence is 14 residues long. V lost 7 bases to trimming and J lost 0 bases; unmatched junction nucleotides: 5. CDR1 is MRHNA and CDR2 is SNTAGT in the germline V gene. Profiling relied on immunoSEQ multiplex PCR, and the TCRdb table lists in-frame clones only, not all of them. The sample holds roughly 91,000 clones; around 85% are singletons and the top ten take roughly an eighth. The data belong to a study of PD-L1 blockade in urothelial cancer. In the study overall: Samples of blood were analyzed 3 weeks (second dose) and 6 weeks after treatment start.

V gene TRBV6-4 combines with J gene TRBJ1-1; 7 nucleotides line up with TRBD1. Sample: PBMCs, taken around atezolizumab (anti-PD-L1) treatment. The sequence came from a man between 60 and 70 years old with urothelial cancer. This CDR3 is CASTPTGMNTEAFF. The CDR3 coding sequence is TGTGCCAGCACTCCGACAGGGATGAACACTGAAGCTTTCTTT.